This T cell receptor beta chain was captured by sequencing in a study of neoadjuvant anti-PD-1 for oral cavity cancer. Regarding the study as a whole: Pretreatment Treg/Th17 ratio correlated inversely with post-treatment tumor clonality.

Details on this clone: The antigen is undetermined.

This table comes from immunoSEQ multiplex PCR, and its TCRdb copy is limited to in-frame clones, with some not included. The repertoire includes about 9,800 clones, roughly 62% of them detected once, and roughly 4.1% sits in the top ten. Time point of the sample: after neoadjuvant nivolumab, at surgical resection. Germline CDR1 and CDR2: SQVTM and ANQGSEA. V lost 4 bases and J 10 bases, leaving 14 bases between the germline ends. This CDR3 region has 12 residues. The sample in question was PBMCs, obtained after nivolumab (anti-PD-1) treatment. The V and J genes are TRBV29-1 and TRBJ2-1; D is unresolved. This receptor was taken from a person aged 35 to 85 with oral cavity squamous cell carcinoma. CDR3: CSVGEPEGEQFF. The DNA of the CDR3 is TGCAGCGTTGGTGAGCCTGAAGGAGAGCAGTTCTTC.